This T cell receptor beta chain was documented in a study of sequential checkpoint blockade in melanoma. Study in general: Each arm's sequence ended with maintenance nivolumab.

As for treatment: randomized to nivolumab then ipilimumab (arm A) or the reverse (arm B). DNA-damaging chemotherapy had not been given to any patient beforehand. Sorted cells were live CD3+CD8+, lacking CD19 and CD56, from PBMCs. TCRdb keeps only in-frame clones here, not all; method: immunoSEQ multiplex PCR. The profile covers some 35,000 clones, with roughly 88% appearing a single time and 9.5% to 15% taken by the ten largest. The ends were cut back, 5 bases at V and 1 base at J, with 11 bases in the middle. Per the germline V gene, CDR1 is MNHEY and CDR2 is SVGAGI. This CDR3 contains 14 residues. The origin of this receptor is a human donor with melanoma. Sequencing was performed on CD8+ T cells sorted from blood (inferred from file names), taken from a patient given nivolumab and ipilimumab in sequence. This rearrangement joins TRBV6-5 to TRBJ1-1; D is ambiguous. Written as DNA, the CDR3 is TGTGCCAGCAGTCCCGGGGTCCGGAACACTGAAGCTTTCTTT. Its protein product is CASSPGVRNTEAFF.